Shown below are 17 T cell receptor beta chains from a single sample sequenced in a study of shared clonotypes between healthy human individuals. Selected positively for CCR7 and CD45RO-negative, naive CD8 cells excluded terminally differentiated effector memory CD45RA+ cells. TCRdb's copy holds only in-frame clones and misses some; the assay was immunoSEQ multiplex PCR. The sample consists of approximately 840,000 clones, about 96% of them appearing once. Sequencing was done on a sample of naive CD8+ T cells sorted from blood. Receptor source: a man under 40 in good health.

This rearrangement joins TRBV28 to TRBJ2-3; D might be TRBD1 (5 bases). Trimming took off 5 bases at V and 6 bases at J, with 9 bases between the two ends. Germline lookup yields CDR1 MDHEN and CDR2 SYDVKM. The CDR3 is made up of 12 amino acids. In DNA, the CDR3 is TGTGCCAGCAGTCAGGGTTCGGATACGCAGTATTTT. Translating gives CASSQGSDTQYF.

The V call is TRBV14, the J call TRBJ1-5; D perhaps matches TRBD1 (5 bases). This CDR3 has 13 residues. Trimming took 4 bases from V and 7 from J, leaving 11 bases between them. Germline CDR1 SGHDN, CDR2 FVKESK. DNA of the CDR3: TGTGCCAGCAGCCTAAGGGACGGCCAGCCCCAGCATTTT. It encodes CASSLRDGQPQHF.

This chain uses TRBV9 with TRBJ2-6; 7 nucleotides line up with TRBD1. The CDR3 contains 19 residues. The V gene end was trimmed by 4 bases and the J gene end by 2 bases; junction bases not matched to a gene: 15. Per germline, CDR1 SGDLS and CDR2 YYNGEE. The CDR3 nucleotides are TGTGCCAGCAGCTCCTTGAGGGACAGAGCGAGGACTGGGGCCAACGTCCTGACTTTC. This encodes CASSSLRDRARTGANVLTF. Using reference TRBV9 and TRBJ2-6 for the parts outside the CDR3, the full variable domain is DSGVTQTPKHLITATGQRVTLRCSPRSGDLSVYWYQQSLDQGLQFLIQYYNGEERAKGNILERFSAQQFPDLHSELNLSSLELGDSALYFCASSSLRDRARTGANVLTFGAGSRLTVL.

This chain links TRBV7-9 with TRBJ2-7; perhaps TRBD2 as D (6 bases). With 6 bases removed from V and 1 base from J, the gap between germline ends came to 16 bases. Germline loops: CDR1 SEHNR, CDR2 FQNEAQ (reference sequence). CDR3 length: 15 residues. The CDR3 DNA reads as TGTGCCAGCAGTCCAGTGGGGGGAGAATCCTACGAGCAGTACTTC. Its protein product is CASSPVGGESYEQYF.

V usage is TRBV10-2 and J usage is TRBJ1-1; D is ambiguous. The CDR3 loop spans 15 amino acids. V lost 5 bases to trimming and J lost 0 bases, with 13 bases between them. Germline CDR1 is WSHSY and CDR2 is SAAADI. The chain's CDR3 is CASSSREPLNTEAFF. CDR3 DNA: TGCGCCAGCAGTTCCCGGGAGCCTTTGAACACTGAAGCTTTCTTT.

The chain is built from TRBV14 and TRBJ2-7, with TRBD2 as a possible D gene (6 bases). The CDR3 has 14 amino acids. In germline, CDR1 is SGHDN, CDR2 FVKESK. V was pared by 0 bases and J by 3 bases, with 9 bases between. Written as DNA, the CDR3 is TGTGCCAGCAGCCAAGAGACGGGGGTCTACGAGCAGTACTTC. Translated, it gives CASSQETGVYEQYF. Variable domain in full (rest from reference TRBV14 and TRBJ2-7): EAGVTQFPSHSVIEKGQTVTLRCDPISGHDNLYWYRRVMGKEIKFLLHFVKESKQDESGMPNNRFLAERTGGTYSTLKVQPAELEDSGVYFCASSQETGVYEQYFGPGTRLTVT.

To note about this clone: Other DNA sequences in the sample encode the same CDR3. The chain couples TRBV2 to TRBJ2-7; 7 bases are shared with TRBD2. After removal of 10 bases from V and 4 bases from J, the junction contained 7 bases not matched to a gene. Germline V CDR1 and CDR2: SNHLY, FYNNEI. The CDR3 runs 12 residues. CDR3: CATRGGRYEQYF. The CDR3 DNA reads as TGTGCCACCCGGGGAGGGCGGTACGAGCAGTACTTC.

The chain couples TRBV5-4 to TRBJ2-7; 10 bases line up with TRBD2. The V and J ends lost 3 bases and 7 bases, in that order; junction bases with no gene match: 10. The CDR3 has 15 residues. CDR1 SGHNT and CDR2 YYREEE come from the germline V gene (reference sequence). DNA of the CDR3: TGTGCCAGCAGCTCGACTGAGCGGGAGGGTTTGGAGCAGTACTTC. Translation: CASSSTEREGLEQYF. The full variable domain, with the rest looked up from reference TRBV5-4 and TRBJ2-7, is ETGVTQSPTHLIKTRGQQVTLRCSSQSGHNTVSWYQQALGQGPQFIFQYYREEENGRGNFPPRFSGLQFPNYSSELNVNALELDDSALYLCASSSTEREGLEQYFGPGTRLTVT.

This CDR3 is CASSYLAQGGNEPFF. DNA of the CDR3: TGTGCCAGCAGTTACCTTGCGCAGGGGGGCAATGAGCCCTTCTTC. The V gene is TRBV6-6, the J gene TRBJ2-1; perhaps TRBD1 as D (7 bases). This CDR3 is built from 15 residues. Germline V gene lookup returns CDR1 MNHNY and CDR2 SVGAGI (reference sequence). The V end lost 2 bases, the J end lost 16 bases, and 24 bases lay between the germline ends.

The count of this clone is one. The chain employs TRBV19 and TRBJ2-7, with 8 bases matching TRBD1. The ends lost 3 bases at V and 4 bases at J; junction bases unmatched: 5. The CDR3 runs 14 residues. Germline lookup yields CDR1 LNHDA and CDR2 SQIVND (reference sequence). CDR3 in DNA: TGTGCCAGTAGTATCGCAGGGGGCAGGTACGAGCAGTACTTC. This translates into CASSIAGGRYEQYF.

The chain is built from TRBV11-2 and TRBJ2-5; D call uncertain. V dropped 7 bases and J dropped 5 bases, with 11 bases sitting between them. CDR1 is SGHAT and CDR2 is FQNNGV in the germline V gene. The CDR3 runs to 12 residues. The CDR3 bases are TGTGCCAGCAAATCACTGGGGGAGACCCAGTACTTC. This encodes CASKSLGETQYF.

The V gene is TRBV29-1, the J gene TRBJ2-1, with D possibly TRBD1 on 6 matching bases. Germline lookup yields CDR1 SQVTM and CDR2 ANQGSEA. The CDR3 length is 14 residues. Trimming shortened V by 6 bases and J by 0 bases, and 12 bases separated the two germline ends. The CDR3 DNA is TGCAGCGTCTTAGGACAGAGCTCCTACAATGAGCAGTTCTTC. Translating it yields CSVLGQSSYNEQFF.

V usage is TRBV27 and J usage is TRBJ2-3; no clear D. Germline CDR1 is MNHEY and CDR2 is SMNVEV (reference sequence). The CDR3 contains 14 residues. V was cut by 5 bases and J by 4 bases, with 13 bases left in between. The CDR3 bases are TGTGCCAGCAGTCCCCCCGCGTTCGCAGATACGCAGTATTTT. Protein: CASSPPAFADTQYF.

J is TRBJ2-7 and V is TRBV7-9; 8 bases are a match to TRBD2. The CDR3 is 14 residues long. Germline V CDR1 and CDR2: SEHNR, FQNEAQ (reference sequence). V gave up 5 bases and J gave up 2 bases; unmatched junction bases: 5. The CDR3 spells CASSGTSKPYEQYF. DNA of the CDR3: TGTGCCAGCAGCGGGACTAGTAAGCCCTACGAGCAGTACTTC. The full variable domain, in which reference TRBV7-9 and TRBJ2-7 provide the parts outside the CDR3, is DTGVSQNPRHKITKRGQNVTFRCDPISEHNRLYWYRQTLGQGPEFLTYFQNEAQLEKSRLLSDRFSAERPKGSFSTLEIQRTEQGDSAMYLCASSGTSKPYEQYFGPGTRLTVT.

The chain employs TRBV7-9 and TRBJ1-1, with D possibly TRBD1 on 6 matching bases. There are 16 residues in the CDR3. The germline CDR1 and CDR2 sequences are SEHNR and FQNEAQ (reference sequence). V was cut by 2 bases and J by 1 base, with 14 bases left in between. The CDR3 protein is CASSLPPWTANTEAFF. Written as DNA, the CDR3 is TGTGCCAGCAGCTTACCCCCTTGGACAGCGAACACTGAAGCTTTCTTT.

This rearrangement joins TRBV4-3 to TRBJ1-1; D is uncertain. The V gene's germline CDR1 is LGHNA and CDR2 YSLEER. This CDR3 is built from 15 residues. The V end lost 0 bases, the J end lost 0 bases, and 8 bases lay between the germline ends. The CDR3, as DNA: TGCGCCAGCAGCCAAGAGGCCCGGATGAACACTGAAGCTTTCTTT. As protein: CASSQEARMNTEAFF.

This rearrangement joins TRBV29-1 to TRBJ1-4, with D unclear. CDR3 size: 11 residues. The V end lost 5 bases, the J end lost 12 bases, and 13 bases lay between the germline ends. From germline, CDR1 is SQVTM and CDR2 ANQGSEA. The CDR3 bases are TGCAGCGTTCTGATTGCCGGGGAACTGTTTTTT. Translated, it gives CSVLIAGELFF.